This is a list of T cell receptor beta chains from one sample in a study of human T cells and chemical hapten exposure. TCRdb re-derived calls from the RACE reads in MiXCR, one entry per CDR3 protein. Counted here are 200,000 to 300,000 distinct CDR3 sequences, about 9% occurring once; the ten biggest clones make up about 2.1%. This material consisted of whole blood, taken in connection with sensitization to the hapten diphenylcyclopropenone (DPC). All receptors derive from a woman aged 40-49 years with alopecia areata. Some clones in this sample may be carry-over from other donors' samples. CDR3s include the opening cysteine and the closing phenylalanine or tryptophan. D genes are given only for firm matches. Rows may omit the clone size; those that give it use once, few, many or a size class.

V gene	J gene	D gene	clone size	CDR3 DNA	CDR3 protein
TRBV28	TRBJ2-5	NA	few	TGTGCCACAACCCCCGGGCAGCTAGAGACCCAGTACTTC	CATTPGQLETQYF
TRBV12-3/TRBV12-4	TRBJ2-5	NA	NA	TGTGCCAGCAGTTTACTTGAGGGGGTAGAGACCCAGTACTTC	CASSLLEGVETQYF
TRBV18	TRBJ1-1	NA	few	TGTGCCAGCTCACCACCGGCCCTGTATGGAGCTTTCTTT	CASSPPALYGAFF
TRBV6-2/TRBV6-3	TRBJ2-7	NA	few	TGTGCCAGCAACAACCACGGGGAGGCCTACGAGCAGTCTTTC	CASNNHGEAYEQSF
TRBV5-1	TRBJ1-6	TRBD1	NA	TGCGCCAGCAGCTTGGGACAGGGAAATTCACCCTTCCACTTT	CASSLGQGNSPFHF
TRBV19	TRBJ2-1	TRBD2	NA	TGTGCCAGTACCGAACTAGCGGGATTCTACAATGAGCAGTTCTTC	CASTELAGFYNEQFF
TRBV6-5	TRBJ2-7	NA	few	TGTGCCAGCACCTCGGCGGTGCTGATGTTGAGCGAGCAGTACTTC	CASTSAVLMLSEQYF
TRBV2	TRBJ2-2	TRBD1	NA	TGTGCCAGCAGCACGGACAGGGCGAACACCGGGGAGCTGTTTTTT	CASSTDRANTGELFF
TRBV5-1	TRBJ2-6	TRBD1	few	TGCGCCAGTTCACCAGGGGGCGCGAATGGGGCCAACGTCCTGACTTTC	CASSPGGANGANVLTF
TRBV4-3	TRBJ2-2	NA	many	TGCGCCAGCAGCCAAGATCCTACGGCCGGGGAGCTGTTTTTT	CASSQDPTAGELFF
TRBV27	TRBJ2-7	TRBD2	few	TGTGCCAGCAGTTTGAACCCGGGACTAGCCGGCTACGAGCAGTACTTC	CASSLNPGLAGYEQYF
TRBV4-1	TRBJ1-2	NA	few	TGCGCCAGCAGCCAAGATGAAGGGGATAACTATGGCTACACCTTC	CASSQDEGDNYGYTF
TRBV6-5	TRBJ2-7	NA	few	TGTGCCAGCAGCTCCCAAGCGGGTTTCTACGAGCAGTACTTC	CASSSQAGFYEQYF
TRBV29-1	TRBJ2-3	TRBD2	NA	TGCAGCGCTTTGACTAGCAGAAGCACAGATACGCAGTATTTT	CSALTSRSTDTQYF
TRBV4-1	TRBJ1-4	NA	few	TGCGCCAGCAGCCGCCGTGGAGCTAATGAAAAACTGTTTTTT	CASSRRGANEKLFF
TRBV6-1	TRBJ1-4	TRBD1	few	TGTGCCAGCAGTGTGGACAGGGGTGAAAAACTGTTTTTT	CASSVDRGEKLFF
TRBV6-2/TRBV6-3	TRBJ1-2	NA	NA	TGTGCCAGCAGTCACCCCAGGACAGCTAACTATGGCTACACCTTC	CASSHPRTANYGYTF
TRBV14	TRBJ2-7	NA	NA	TGTGCCAGCAGCCAGGTCGGGACCTACGAGCAGTACTTC	CASSQVGTYEQYF
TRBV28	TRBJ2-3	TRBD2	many	TGTGCCAGCAGCCCAGGACTAGCGGGATCGGATACGCAGTATTTT	CASSPGLAGSDTQYF
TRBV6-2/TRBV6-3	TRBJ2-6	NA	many	TGTGCCAGCAGTTACTCTGGGGCCAACGTCCTGACTTTC	CASSYSGANVLTF
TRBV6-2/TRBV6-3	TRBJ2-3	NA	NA	TGTGCCAGCAGTTACCCAGGTCGGAGCACAGATACGCAGTATTTT	CASSYPGRSTDTQYF
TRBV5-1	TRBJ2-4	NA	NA	TGCGCCAGCACGTATGACGGTGGAGACATTCAGTACTTC	CASTYDGGDIQYF
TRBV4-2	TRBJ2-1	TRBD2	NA	TGTGCCAGCAGCCAAGATCTACGGGAGGGCTACAATGAGCAGTTCTTC	CASSQDLREGYNEQFF
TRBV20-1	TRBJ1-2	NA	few	TGCAGTGCTGAATCCGGGGAGGGCTACACCTTC	CSAESGEGYTF
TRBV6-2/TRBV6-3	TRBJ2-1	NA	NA	TGTGCCAGCACCCCCGGGCAGGGGGGGTACAATGAGCAGTTCTTC	CASTPGQGGYNEQFF
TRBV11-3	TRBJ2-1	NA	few	TGTGCCAGCAGCCCAGATTCTAGCACCTACAATGAGCAGTTCTTC	CASSPDSSTYNEQFF
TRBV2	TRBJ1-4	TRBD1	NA	TGTGCCAGCAGGACGGGGACAGTTAATGAAAAACTGTTTTTT	CASRTGTVNEKLFF
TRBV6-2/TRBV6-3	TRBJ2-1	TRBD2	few	TGTGCCAGCAGTAGCGGGAGTTGGAATGAGCAGTTCTTC	CASSSGSWNEQFF
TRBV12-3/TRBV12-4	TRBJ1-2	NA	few	TGTGCCAGCCCCCAAGTGGACAGCCCTAAGAGGGTATATGGCTACACCTTC	CASPQVDSPKRVYGYTF
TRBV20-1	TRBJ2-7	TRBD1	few	TGCAGTGCTAGAGATGGCAGGGGGCACGACGAGCAGTACTTC	CSARDGRGHDEQYF
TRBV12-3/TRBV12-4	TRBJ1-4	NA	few	TGTGCCAGCAGTTTGCGTGGAGGCGGTAATGAAAAACTGTTTTTT	CASSLRGGGNEKLFF
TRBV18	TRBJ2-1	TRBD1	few	TGTGCCAGCTCACCCCGGACAGGGTCCAATGAGCAGTTCTTC	CASSPRTGSNEQFF
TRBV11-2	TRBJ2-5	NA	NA	TGTGCCAGCAGCCGTCTGGGGACCCGCGAAGAGACCCAGTACTTC	CASSRLGTREETQYF
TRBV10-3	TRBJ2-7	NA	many	TGTGCCATCAGTGAGTCCAGCGGATTCTACGAGCAGTACTTC	CAISESSGFYEQYF
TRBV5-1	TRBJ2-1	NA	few	TGCGCCAGCAGCTTGGACGGGTTGTACAATGAGCAGTTCTTC	CASSLDGLYNEQFF
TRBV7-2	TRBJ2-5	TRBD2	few	TGTGCCAGCAGCCCAATTCTAGCGGGAGGAGGGGAGACCCAGTACTTC	CASSPILAGGGETQYF
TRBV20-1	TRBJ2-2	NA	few	TGCAGTGCACCTCGCTACAGCAACACCGGGGAGCTGTTTTTT	CSAPRYSNTGELFF
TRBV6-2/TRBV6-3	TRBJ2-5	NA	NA	TGTGCCAGCAGCCGCCCGGACGAAGAGACCCAGTACTTC	CASSRPDEETQYF
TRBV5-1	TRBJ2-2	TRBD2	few	TGCGCCAGCAGCTTACCGACTAGCGGGGACACCGGGGAGCTGTTTTTT	CASSLPTSGDTGELFF
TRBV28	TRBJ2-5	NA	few	TGTGCCAGCAGTCCCCGGGCCGGGCAAGAGACCCAGTACTTC	CASSPRAGQETQYF
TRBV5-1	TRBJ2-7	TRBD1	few	TGCGCCAGCAGCCCAGTCGGCAGGGGGCGCAACGACGAGCAGTACTTC	CASSPVGRGRNDEQYF
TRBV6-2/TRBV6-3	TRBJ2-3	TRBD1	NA	TGTGCCAGCAGTTCCGACAGGACAGGGTGGCCAGATACGCAGTATTTT	CASSSDRTGWPDTQYF
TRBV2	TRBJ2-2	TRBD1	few	TGTGCCAGCGCCCGGGACAGGGTCCCCGGGGAGCTGTTTTTT	CASARDRVPGELFF
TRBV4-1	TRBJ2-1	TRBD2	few	TGCGCCAGCAGCCTAAGGACTAGCGGGAGGGCGGGTGAGCAGTTCTTC	CASSLRTSGRAGEQFF
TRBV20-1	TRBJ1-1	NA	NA	TGCAGTGCTCCCCGGCGGAACACTGAAGCTTTCTTT	CSAPRRNTEAFF
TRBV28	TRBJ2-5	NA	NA	TGTGCCAGCAGGGCTAGGCCCGGGACACCGGAAGGAAAGACCCAGTACTTC	CASRARPGTPEGKTQYF
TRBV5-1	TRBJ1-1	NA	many	TGCGCCAGCAGCTTGAATGGAGGTCGGAACACTGAAGCTTTCTTT	CASSLNGGRNTEAFF
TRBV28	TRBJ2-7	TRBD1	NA	TGTGCCAGCAGTCTGGACAGGGGGCGCGTCCACGAGCAGTACTTC	CASSLDRGRVHEQYF
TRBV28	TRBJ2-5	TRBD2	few	TGTGCCAGCAGTTTCAGCAGAACCGGGACTAGCCGGAGGAATTCAGAGACCCAGTACTTC	CASSFSRTGTSRRNSETQYF